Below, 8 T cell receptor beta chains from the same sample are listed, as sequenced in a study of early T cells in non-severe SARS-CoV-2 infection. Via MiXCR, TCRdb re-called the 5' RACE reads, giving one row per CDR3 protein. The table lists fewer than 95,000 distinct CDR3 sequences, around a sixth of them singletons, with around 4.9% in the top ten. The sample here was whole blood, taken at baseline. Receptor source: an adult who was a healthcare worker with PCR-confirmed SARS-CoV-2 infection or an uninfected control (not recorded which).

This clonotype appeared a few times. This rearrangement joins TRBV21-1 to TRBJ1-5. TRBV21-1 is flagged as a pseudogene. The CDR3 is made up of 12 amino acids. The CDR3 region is CASNLPSVPQHF. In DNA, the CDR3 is TGTGCCAGCAACCTCCCAAGCGTGCCCCAGCATTTT.

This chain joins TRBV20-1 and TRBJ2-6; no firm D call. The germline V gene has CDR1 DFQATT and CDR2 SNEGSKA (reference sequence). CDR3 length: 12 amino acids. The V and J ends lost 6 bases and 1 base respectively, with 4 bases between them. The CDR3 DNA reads TGCAGTGCGGAATCTGGGGCCAACGTCCTGACTTTC. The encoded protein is CSAESGANVLTF.

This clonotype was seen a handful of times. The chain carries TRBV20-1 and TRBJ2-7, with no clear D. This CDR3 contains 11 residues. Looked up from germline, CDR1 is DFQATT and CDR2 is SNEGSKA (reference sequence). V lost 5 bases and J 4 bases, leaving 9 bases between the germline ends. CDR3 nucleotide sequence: TGCAGTGCTTCACAGTTTTACGAGCAGTACTTC. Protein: CSASQFYEQYF.

CDR3 DNA sequence: TGTGCCAGCAGTGAATCTACGGACAGACTCCAAACCGGGGAGCTGTTTTTT. Its translation is CASSESTDRLQTGELFF. V gene TRBV2 combines with J gene TRBJ2-2; tentative D call: TRBD1 (6 bases). CDR1 is SNHLY, CDR2 FYNNEI, per germline. The V end was cut by 2 bases, the J end by 5 bases, with 18 bases between. This CDR3 comprises 17 residues.

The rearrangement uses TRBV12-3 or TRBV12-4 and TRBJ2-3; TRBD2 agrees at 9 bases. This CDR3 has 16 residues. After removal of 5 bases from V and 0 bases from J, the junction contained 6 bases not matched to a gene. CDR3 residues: CASSRGTSPSTDTQYF. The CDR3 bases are TGTGCCAGCAGTCGAGGGACTAGCCCAAGCACAGATACGCAGTATTTT.

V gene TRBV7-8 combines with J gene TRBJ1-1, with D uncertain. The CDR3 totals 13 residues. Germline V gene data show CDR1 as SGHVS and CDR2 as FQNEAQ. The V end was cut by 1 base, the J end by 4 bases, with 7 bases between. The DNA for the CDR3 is TGTGCCAGCAGCTTAGAACGGCCCACTGAAGCTTTCTTT. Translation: CASSLERPTEAFF.

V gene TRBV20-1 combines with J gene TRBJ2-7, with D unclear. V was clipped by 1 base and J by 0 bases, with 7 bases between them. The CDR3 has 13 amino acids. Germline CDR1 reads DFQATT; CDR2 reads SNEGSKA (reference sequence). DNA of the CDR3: TGCAGTGCTAGAGGTCCCCGCTCCTACGAGCAGTACTTC. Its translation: CSARGPRSYEQYF.

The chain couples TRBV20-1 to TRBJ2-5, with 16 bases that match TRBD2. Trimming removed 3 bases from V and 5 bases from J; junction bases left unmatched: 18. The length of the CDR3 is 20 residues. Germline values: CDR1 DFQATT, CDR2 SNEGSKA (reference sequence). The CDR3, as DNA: TGCAGTGCTAGCTCGCGGCCCGGGACTAGCGGGAGGGCATACGTTGAGACCCAGTACTTC. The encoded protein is CSASSRPGTSGRAYVETQYF.